The 17 T cell receptor beta chains below come from one sample, sequenced in a study of cytomegalovirus exposure and HLA in healthy donors. 13 Jbeta primers and 60 Vbeta primers were used for the PCR. Some clones are missing from TCRdb's copy, which holds only in-frame ones; the method was immunoSEQ multiplex PCR. The sample yields 150,000 to 200,000 clones, approximately 81% seen once. The sequenced material came from PBMCs. These receptors all stem from a man aged 18 to 29 in good health and CMV-seropositive.

The rearrangement joins TRBV10-3 to TRBJ2-3; 7 bases are a match to TRBD2. Losses at the gene ends were 3 bases for V and 2 bases for J; bases not matched to a gene: 8. The CDR3 runs 16 residues. Germline lookup yields CDR1 ENHRY and CDR2 SYGVKD. In DNA, the CDR3 is TGTGCCATCAGTGACTTCAGCGGGGAGGCCACAGATACGCAGTATTTT. The encoded protein is CAISDFSGEATDTQYF.

The chain combines TRBV2 with TRBJ1-2; 7 bases map to TRBD1. This CDR3 contains 14 residues. Trimming took 1 base from V and 5 from J; bases not matched to a gene: 4. Germline CDR1 reads SNHLY; CDR2 reads FYNNEI. The CDR3 coding sequence is TGTGCCAGCAGTGAAGACAGGGGCCAGTATGGCTACACCTTC. Translation: CASSEDRGQYGYTF.

The J gene is TRBJ2-5, the V gene TRBV19, with D perhaps TRBD1 (7 bases). Trimming left V 6 bases short and J 4 bases short, with 21 bases between. This CDR3 spans 16 amino acids. Looked up from germline, CDR1 is LNHDA and CDR2 is SQIVND (reference sequence). DNA of the CDR3: TGTGCCAGTAGCGGACAGGTGGGGGGCTGGGGAGAGACCCAGTACTTC. This sequence encodes CASSGQVGGWGETQYF.

The chain is built from TRBV27 and TRBJ2-7; 9 nucleotides line up with TRBD1. The J segment lost 4 bases and the V segment lost 6 bases, leaving 1 base of the junction unmatched. The germline CDR1 and CDR2 sequences are MNHEY and SMNVEV (reference sequence). This CDR3 is 12 amino acids long. The CDR3, as DNA: TGTGCCAGCAGGGGGACAGGGTACGAGCAGTACTTC. This codes for CASRGTGYEQYF.

The CDR3 bases are TGTGCCAGCAGCTACACCCTTTTGAGGGACGAGCAGTACTTC. Protein product: CASSYTLLRDEQYF. This chain links TRBV5-5 with TRBJ2-7; weak D call: TRBD2 (5 bases). The V end lost 3 bases, the J end lost 5 bases, and 15 bases lay between the germline ends. Germline V lookup: CDR1 SGHKS, CDR2 YYEKEE (reference sequence). The CDR3 covers 14 residues.

This clone was recorded only once. This rearrangement joins TRBV7-9 to TRBJ2-3; TRBD1 agrees at 7 bases. CDR1 is SEHNR, CDR2 FQNEAQ, per germline (reference sequence). J was trimmed by 2 bases and V by 5 bases; bases with no gene match: 4. This CDR3 spans 14 amino acids. Here the CDR3 reads CASSLGQNTDTQYF. In DNA, the CDR3 is TGTGCCAGCAGCCTGGGACAGAACACAGATACGCAGTATTTT.

J is TRBJ1-6 and V is TRBV6-5; D uncertain. The CDR3 length is 14 residues. V lost 8 bases, J lost 0 bases, and 8 bases lay in between. Germline CDR1 reads MNHEY; CDR2 reads SVGAGI. The CDR3 is CASQGSSYNSPLHF. The CDR3 DNA reads TGTGCCAGCCAAGGGAGCTCCTATAATTCACCCCTCCACTTT.

The chain couples TRBV2 to TRBJ1-2; 7 bases align to TRBD1. This CDR3 region has 12 residues. Germline V lookup: CDR1 SNHLY, CDR2 FYNNEI. V trimming: 8 bases; J trimming: 8 bases; junction bases outside the gene matches: 8. The CDR3 coding sequence is TGTGCCAGCGCTACAGGGGAGAGGGGCTACACCTTC. Its translation: CASATGERGYTF.

This clone was seen only a few times. The chain recombines TRBV9 with TRBJ2-3; the D gene is possibly TRBD1 (6 bases). Germline CDR1 reads SGDLS; CDR2 reads YYNGEE. Trimming cost V 3 bases and J 4 bases, with 9 bases left between them. The CDR3 runs 13 residues. CDR3 sequence reads: CASSGGLADTQYF. CDR3 bases: TGTGCCAGCAGCGGGGGGCTTGCAGATACGCAGTATTTT.

The rearrangement uses TRBV4-1 and TRBJ2-1, with D hard to call. In germline, CDR1 is MGHRA, CDR2 YSYEKL. V was clipped by 1 base and J by 5 bases, with 12 bases between them. The CDR3 covers 15 residues. CDR3 in amino acids: CASSQAGTVNNEQFF. The CDR3 DNA follows: TGCGCCAGCAGCCAAGCAGGAACGGTGAACAATGAGCAGTTCTTC.

The chain has TRBV7-6 and TRBJ2-7; D is unclear. The CDR3 spans 13 residues. CDR1 SGHVS and CDR2 FNYEAQ come from the germline V gene. Deletions cut 3 bases from V and 1 base from J, with 7 bases between. DNA of the CDR3: TGTGCCAGCAGCTTGACACAATCCTACGAGCAGTACTTC. Translated, it gives CASSLTQSYEQYF.

The CDR3: CASRQGRGTTYNEQFF. CDR3 sequence (DNA): TGTGCCAGCAGACAAGGGCGGGGTACTACCTACAATGAGCAGTTCTTC. V and J are TRBV6-6 and TRBJ2-1; TRBD2 might be the D (6 bases). CDR3 length equals 16 residues. CDR1 is MNHNY, CDR2 SVGAGI, per germline (reference sequence). The V gene lost 6 bases and the J gene lost 2 bases, with 17 bases spanning the gap.

The rearrangement uses TRBV6-5 and TRBJ1-5; no reliable D call. The CDR3 totals 15 residues. Trimming took 5 bases from V and 2 from J, leaving 13 bases between them. Per the germline V gene, CDR1 is MNHEY and CDR2 is SVGAGI. CDR3 nucleotide sequence: TGTGCCAGCAGTAACACGGGGTACGGCAATCAGCCCCAGCATTTT. Protein product: CASSNTGYGNQPQHF.

The V gene is TRBV21-1, the J gene TRBJ1-3. TRBV21-1 is designated a pseudogene. This CDR3 spans 14 amino acids. CDR3 loop: CASSKERTKGTIYF. The CDR3, as DNA: TGTGCCAGCAGCAAAGAGAGGACTAAAGGCACCATATATTTT.

Of note for this clone: Different DNA sequences within this sample yield the same CDR3. The rearrangement uses TRBV5-1 and TRBJ2-1; D remains ambiguous. CDR1 is SGHRS, CDR2 YFSETQ, per germline. The germline V and J ends were trimmed by 1 base and 0 bases, with 8 bases remaining between them. This CDR3 is built from 15 residues. As DNA, the CDR3 is TGCGCCAGCAGCTTGACCACGAGCTCCTACAATGAGCAGTTCTTC. Protein product: CASSLTTSSYNEQFF.

The chain has TRBV7-9 and TRBJ2-5, with 12 bases fitting TRBD2. CDR3 size: 16 residues. Germline trimming cut 4 bases from V and 0 bases from J; bases unmatched to any gene: 3. CDR1 is SEHNR and CDR2 is FQNEAQ in the germline V gene (reference sequence). The CDR3 DNA follows: TGTGCCAGCAGCTATGGACTAGCGGGGAACCAAGAGACCCAGTACTTC. The encoded protein is CASSYGLAGNQETQYF.

This clone was recorded once. The CDR3 nucleotides are TGTGCCAGCAGTTACGCTAGTGTATCCCTCGAGCAGTACTTC. It encodes CASSYASVSLEQYF. The chain links TRBV6-5 to TRBJ2-7; D remains unclear. The CDR3 is 14 amino acids. Trimming cost V 2 bases and J 6 bases, with 14 bases left between them. CDR1 MNHEY and CDR2 SVGAGI come from the germline V gene.